Listed here are 18 T cell receptor beta chains from one sample, sequenced in a study of T cells in Graves' hyperthyroidism and ophthalmopathy. TCR beta CDR3 regions were amplified from RNA transcripts. When the TCR CDR3 underwent first-round RT-PCR, the HTBI primer set was used. TCRdb passed the multiplex PCR reads through MiXCR, listing each CDR3 protein once. The sample holds 400,000 to 500,000 distinct CDR3 sequences; about an eighth are singletons and the top ten take around a sixth. Material for sequencing was blood. The receptor source for this set is a young woman with Graves' hyperthyroidism.

This clonotype was recorded at least ten times. The chain links TRBV7-3 to TRBJ1-1; maybe TRBD1 (6 bases). This CDR3 has 14 residues. Germline V gene data show CDR1 as SGHTA and CDR2 as FQGTGA. The V gene lost 5 bases and the J gene lost 1 base, with 11 bases spanning the gap. The CDR3 DNA sequence: TGTGCCAGCAGCCCGGGGGCCACGAACACTGAAGCTTTCTTT. The encoded protein is CASSPGATNTEAFF.

There are many counts of this clonotype. This chain joins TRBV20-1 and TRBJ1-2; the D gene is possibly TRBD1 (6 bases). V dropped 7 bases and J dropped 0 bases, with 6 bases sitting between them. Germline V gene lookup returns CDR1 DFQATT and CDR2 SNEGSKA (reference sequence). The CDR3 spans 11 residues. The CDR3 loop reads CSGTANYGYTF. The DNA of the CDR3 is TGCAGTGGGACAGCTAACTATGGCTACACCTTC.

The table lists this clonotype with many counts. The chain has TRBV2 and TRBJ1-4, with D perhaps TRBD1 (5 bases). The CDR3 length is 12 residues. Trimming pared 6 bases from V and 7 bases from J, leaving 9 bases between. Germline V gene data show CDR1 as SNHLY and CDR2 as FYNNEI. The CDR3 DNA reads as TGTGCCAGCAGGGGGAGGGGTGAAAAACTGTTTTTT. Translating gives CASRGRGEKLFF. The variable domain in full, with the rest retrieved from reference TRBV2 and TRBJ1-4, is EPEVTQTPSHQVTQMGQEVILRCVPISNHLYFYWYRQILGQKVEFLVSFYNNEISEKSEIFDDQFSVERPDGSNFTLKIRSTKLEDSAMYFCASRGRGEKLFFGSGTQLSVL.

Ten or more counts support this clonotype. The chain has TRBV30 and TRBJ2-5, with D tentatively TRBD1 (5 bases). The ends were cut back, 6 bases at V and 4 bases at J, with 18 bases in the middle. Germline lookup yields CDR1 GTSNPN and CDR2 SVGIG (reference sequence). This CDR3 is built from 14 residues. The CDR3 nucleotides read TGTGCCTGCCAGCATTCAGGGTTTAGAGAGACCCAGTACTTC. Translated, it gives CACQHSGFRETQYF.

A few counts support this clonotype. This sequence joins TRBV3-1 and TRBJ1-1; 7 positions agree with TRBD1. CDR1 is LGHDT, CDR2 YNNKEL, per germline (reference sequence). The J segment lost 0 bases and the V segment lost 5 bases, leaving 6 bases of the junction unmatched. The CDR3 runs 15 residues. The CDR3 spells CASSSAGGVNTEAFF. The CDR3 coding sequence is TGTGCCAGCAGCTCGGCAGGGGGAGTGAACACTGAAGCTTTCTTT.

The J gene is TRBJ2-1, the V gene TRBV5-1, with TRBD2 matching over 9 bases. With V trimmed by 0 bases and J by 5 bases, 9 bases remained unmatched. The germline V gene has CDR1 SGHRS and CDR2 YFSETQ. The CDR3 totals 17 residues. The chain's CDR3 is CASSLVYRGRAHNEQFF. For the CDR3, the DNA is TGCGCCAGCAGCTTGGTATACCGCGGGAGGGCCCACAATGAGCAGTTCTTC.

This clonotype has ten or more counts. The rearrangement joins TRBV24-1 to TRBJ2-3; 9 nucleotides align to TRBD2. The germline V gene encodes CDR1 KGHDR and CDR2 SFDVKD. CDR3 length: 16 amino acids. V shed 3 bases, J shed 5 bases, and the junction held 8 bases outside the gene matches. This chain's CDR3 is CATSDPSGKEKDTQYF. In DNA, the CDR3 is TGTGCCACCAGTGATCCTAGCGGGAAAGAGAAAGATACGCAGTATTTT.

This clonotype was counted at least ten times. This chain joins TRBV29-1 and TRBJ1-2; D is unresolved. This CDR3 is 11 amino acids long. The germline V gene has CDR1 SQVTM and CDR2 ANQGSEA. The germline V and J ends were trimmed by 1 base and 7 bases, with 7 bases remaining between them. This CDR3 reads CSVEGSSGYTF. Here the CDR3 DNA reads TGCAGCGTTGAAGGCAGTAGTGGCTACACCTTC.

In its sample, this clonotype was seen many times. This chain links TRBV20-1 with TRBJ1-5, with TRBD1 matching 9 bases. The V segment lost 6 bases and the J segment 3 bases; nucleotides outside the gene matches: 12. The CDR3 is made up of 16 amino acids. CDR1 and CDR2 from the germline V gene are DFQATT and SNEGSKA (reference sequence). The CDR3 reads CSAILNGQGYNQPQHF. CDR3 nucleotides: TGCAGTGCCATATTGAATGGACAGGGGTACAATCAGCCCCAGCATTTT.

This clonotype was counted ten times or more. The chain joins TRBV11-3 to TRBJ2-1; 12 bases are shared with TRBD1. The CDR3 extends over 15 amino acids. Trimming cost V 5 bases and J 3 bases; bases outside gene matches: 2. Germline CDR1 reads SGHNT; CDR2 reads YENEEA. The CDR3, as DNA: TGTGCCAGCAGCCGGGACAGGGGGCTCTACAATGAGCAGTTCTTC. Amino acids: CASSRDRGLYNEQFF.

On this clonotype: A much larger clone differs by one base, so this may be a read error. The V call is TRBV24-1, the J call TRBJ2-1; 12 nucleotides agree with TRBD2. CDR1 is KGHDR, CDR2 SFDVKD, per germline. There are 15 residues in the CDR3. CDR3 sequence: CASSDPGLAGNEQFF. Written as DNA, the CDR3 is TGTGCCAGCAGTGATCCGGGACTAGCGGGCAATGAGCAGTTCTTC.

This clonotype was counted at least ten times. The rearrangement links TRBV3-1 to TRBJ2-7; 7 bases match TRBD2. Germline assignment: CDR1 LGHDT and CDR2 YNNKEL (reference sequence). J gave up 8 bases and V 1 base, and 5 bases lay outside the gene matches. The CDR3 has 13 residues. In DNA, the CDR3 is TGTGCCAGCAGCCAAGGATTGGGGGGGAAGCAGTACGTC. Its protein product is CASSQGLGGKQYV.

Of note for this clonotype: A much larger clone differs by one base, so this may be a read error. Here the CDR3 DNA reads TGTGCCAGCAAAGGCGCGGGGACAGGGTTGAGTACAGCTTTCTTT. Protein: CASKGAGTGLSTAFF. The chain combines TRBV27 with TRBJ1-1, with TRBD1 matching over 9 bases. The CDR3 length is 15 residues. Looked up from germline, CDR1 is MNHEY and CDR2 is SMNVEV (reference sequence). V was pared by 7 bases and J by 10 bases, with 16 bases of the junction left unmatched.

The chain is built from TRBV19 and TRBJ1-5; D is unresolved. Germline assignment: CDR1 LNHDA and CDR2 SQIVND (reference sequence). Between the trimmed V and J ends, which lost 6 bases and 2 bases, there was a span of 8 bases. The CDR3 contains 13 residues. The CDR3 here is CASRDLRNQPQHF. DNA of the CDR3: TGTGCCAGTAGGGACTTGCGCAATCAGCCCCAGCATTTT. Filled out from reference TRBV19 and TRBJ1-5, the complete variable domain reads DGGITQSPKYLFRKEGQNVTLSCEQNLNHDAMYWYRQDPGQGLRLIYYSQIVNDFQKGDIAEGYSVSREKKESFPLTVTSAQKNPTAFYLCASRDLRNQPQHFGDGTRLSIL.

This clonotype turned up a few times. The chain links TRBV20-1 to TRBJ2-5; 10 bases align to TRBD1. This CDR3 comprises 14 residues. In germline, CDR1 is DFQATT, CDR2 SNEGSKA (reference sequence). The V gene end was trimmed by 5 bases and the J gene end by 5 bases; junction bases not matched to a gene: 8. The CDR3 bases are TGCAGTGCTCCGACAGGGGGCTATGAGGAGACCCAGTACTTC. It specifies CSAPTGGYEETQYF.

At least ten counts were recorded for this clonotype. V gene TRBV3-1 combines with J gene TRBJ2-3; D remains ambiguous. Germline lookup yields CDR1 LGHDT and CDR2 YNNKEL (reference sequence). The CDR3 runs to 13 residues. The V gene lost 2 bases and the J gene lost 3 bases, with 6 bases spanning the gap. The CDR3 sequence: CASSQSGTDTQYF. As DNA, the CDR3 is TGTGCCAGCAGCCAATCAGGAACAGATACGCAGTATTTT.

This clonotype was picked up many times. The chain recombines TRBV7-3 with TRBJ2-1, with 8 positions matching TRBD1. The CDR3 length is 15 residues. V lost 4 bases and J lost 6; bases outside the gene matches: 8. The germline gives CDR1 SGHTA, CDR2 FQGTGA. The CDR3 sequence: CASSSWTGQRNEQFF. The CDR3 bases are TGTGCCAGCAGCTCTTGGACAGGGCAACGCAATGAGCAGTTCTTC.

This clonotype was seen ten or more times. This chain uses TRBV5-8 with TRBJ2-7, with a possible D match to TRBD2 (6 bases). The V end lost 7 bases, the J end lost 2 bases, and 16 bases lay between the germline ends. CDR1 and CDR2 (germline): SGHTS, YDEGEE. This CDR3 comprises 14 residues. Written as DNA, the CDR3 is TGTGCCAGCCCCCCAAGAGCGGGCCCCTACGAGCAGTACTTC. Translated, it gives CASPPRAGPYEQYF.